The next 14 T cell receptor beta chains were all read from a single sample in a study of T cells in Graves' hyperthyroidism and ophthalmopathy. Amplification targeted TCR beta CDR3 regions from RNA transcripts. TCR CDR3 underwent first-round RT-PCR with the HTBI primer set. TCRdb analysed the multiplex PCR reads with MiXCR anew, one entry per CDR3 protein. The table lists about 400,000 distinct CDR3 sequences, around 15% of them singletons, with less than 15% in the top ten. Sequenced input: blood. All receptors derive from a man between 18 and 29 years old with Graves' ophthalmopathy.

In this sample, this clonotype turned up many times. The chain is built from TRBV7-6 and TRBJ2-3; 12 bases line up with TRBD2. This CDR3 has 16 amino acids. CDR1 and CDR2 from the germline V gene are SGHVS and FNYEAQ. J was trimmed by 1 base and V by 5 bases; bases with no gene match: 4. This CDR3 reads CASSGRTSGGTDTQYF. In nucleotides, the CDR3 is TGTGCCAGCAGCGGAAGGACTAGCGGGGGCACAGATACGCAGTATTTT. Full variable domain (rest looked up from reference TRBV7-6 and TRBJ2-3): GAGVSQSPRYKVTKRGQDVALRCDPISGHVSLYWYRQALGQGPEFLTYFNYEAQQDKSGLPNDRFSAERPEGSISTLTIQRTEQRDSAMYRCASSGRTSGGTDTQYFGPGTRLTVL.

Comments on this clonotype: A read error may explain this, as a much larger clone is one base away. This chain connects TRBV27 to TRBJ2-1; the match to TRBD1 covers 11 bases. The CDR3 covers 16 residues. V gave up 5 bases and J gave up 7 bases; unmatched junction bases: 10. Germline V gives CDR1 MNHEY, CDR2 SMNVEV (reference sequence). The CDR3 is CASSLAGTGGGNEQFF. The CDR3 DNA reads as TGTGCCAGCAGTCTCGCCGGGACAGGGGGGGGAAATGAGCAGTTCTTC.

This clonotype was counted many times. The chain couples TRBV27 to TRBJ2-7, with 9 bases matching TRBD1. The ends lost 7 bases at V and 3 bases at J; junction bases unmatched: 10. This CDR3 contains 15 residues. Germline assignment: CDR1 MNHEY and CDR2 SMNVEV (reference sequence). The CDR3 reads CASNTYRDRVYEQYF. The DNA of the CDR3 is TGTGCCAGCAACACCTACCGGGACAGGGTCTACGAGCAGTACTTC.

This clonotype was observed a handful of times. V gene TRBV18 combines with J gene TRBJ2-3, with TRBD1 matching over 7 bases. Germline lookup yields CDR1 KGHSH and CDR2 LQKENI. Trimming cost V 1 base and J 2 bases; bases outside gene matches: 9. The CDR3 has 17 residues. CDR3: CASSPLADRILTDTQYF. CDR3 nucleotide sequence: TGTGCCAGCTCACCACTGGCGGACAGGATACTCACAGATACGCAGTATTTT.

This clonotype has only a few counts. The chain combines TRBV27 with TRBJ2-7, with D perhaps assigned TRBD1 or TRBD2 (5 bases each). Germline V gene lookup returns CDR1 MNHEY and CDR2 SMNVEV (reference sequence). The CDR3 contains 14 residues. Between the trimmed V and J ends, which lost 5 bases and 3 bases, there was a span of 14 bases. The CDR3 protein is CASSPRDGDYEQYF. The CDR3, as DNA: TGTGCCAGCAGTCCCCGGGACGGAGACTACGAGCAGTACTTC.

This clonotype was recorded at least ten times. The chain carries TRBV6-6 and TRBJ2-5; tentative D call: TRBD2 (5 bases). With 0 bases removed from V and 7 bases from J, the gap between germline ends came to 15 bases. Germline V gene sequence: CDR1 MNHNY, CDR2 SVGAGI (reference sequence). The CDR3 length is 15 residues. This CDR3 reads CASSYSGRTRGTQYF. CDR3 in DNA: TGTGCCAGCAGTTACTCAGGGCGGACCCGGGGGACCCAGTACTTC.

There are a few counts of this clonotype. The chain carries TRBV29-1 and TRBJ2-1; perhaps D is TRBD1 or TRBD2 (5 bases each). The germline CDR1 and CDR2 sequences are SQVTM and ANQGSEA. Trimming took off 0 bases at V and 12 bases at J, with 9 bases between the two ends. The CDR3 extends over 11 amino acids. DNA of the CDR3: TGCAGCGTTGAAGATACGGGACCGCAGTTCTTC. Translating gives CSVEDTGPQFF.

This clonotype was recorded at least ten times. The V gene is TRBV12-3 or TRBV12-4, the J gene TRBJ2-1; D is unclear. The CDR3 runs to 15 residues. V was shortened by 3 bases and J by 4 bases, with 13 bases between the two germline ends. The CDR3 nucleotides are TGTGCCAGCAGTTTCCGGGCAGAACAGTACAATGAGCAGTTCTTC. Protein product: CASSFRAEQYNEQFF.

V gene TRBV9 combines with J gene TRBJ2-4; D is uncertain. Trimming pared 6 bases from V and 6 bases from J, leaving 10 bases between. Per the germline V gene, CDR1 is SGDLS and CDR2 is YYNGEE. The CDR3 sequence is 12 residues long. CDR3 bases: TGTGCCAGCACCGATAACTCAAACATTCAGTACTTC. It specifies CASTDNSNIQYF. Combining the CDR3 with reference TRBV9 and TRBJ2-4 gives the whole variable domain DSGVTQTPKHLITATGQRVTLRCSPRSGDLSVYWYQQSLDQGLQFLIQYYNGEERAKGNILERFSAQQFPDLHSELNLSSLELGDSALYFCASTDNSNIQYFGAGTRLSVL.

In its sample, this clonotype was seen many times. The chain joins TRBV6-1 to TRBJ1-1; D gene uncertain. V lost 7 bases and J 5 bases, leaving 14 bases between the germline ends. Per the germline V gene, CDR1 is MNHNS and CDR2 is SASEGT. The CDR3 covers 13 residues. CDR3 DNA sequence: TGTGCCAGCACGGTTCTCGGGGTGACTGAAGCTTTCTTT. It yields the protein CASTVLGVTEAFF.

Of note for this clonotype: Possible read error: a much larger clone is one base away. The chain carries TRBV12-3 or TRBV12-4 and TRBJ2-7; maybe TRBD2 (5 bases). Between the trimmed V and J ends, which lost 6 bases and 6 bases, there was a span of 15 bases. CDR3 length: 13 residues. The CDR3 loop reads CASRGSGPREQYF. The CDR3 DNA is TGTGCCAGCAGGGGGAGTGGGCCCCGCGAGCAGTACTTC.

Many counts were recorded for this clonotype. The rearrangement links TRBV9 to TRBJ1-1, with D maybe TRBD1 (6 bases). V was shortened by 1 base and J by 4 bases, with 14 bases between the two germline ends. Germline V lookup: CDR1 SGDLS, CDR2 YYNGEE. The CDR3 totals 15 residues. The CDR3 loop is CASSVRGGGRTEAFF. CDR3 sequence (DNA): TGTGCCAGCAGCGTAAGGGGGGGCGGGCGCACTGAAGCTTTCTTT.

Many counts were recorded for this clonotype. The chain recombines TRBV6-4 with TRBJ2-3; TRBD1 agrees at 9 bases. Germline V CDR1 and CDR2: MRHNA, SNTAGT. The ends lost 2 bases at V and 4 bases at J; junction bases unmatched: 4. This CDR3 contains 15 residues. The CDR3 region has the DNA TGTGCCAGCAGTGACCCCAGGACAGGGGCAGATACGCAGTATTTT. This sequence encodes CASSDPRTGADTQYF.

This clonotype was seen at least ten times. The chain carries TRBV4-1 and TRBJ1-5, with D maybe TRBD1 (6 bases). Trimming removed 0 bases from V and 5 bases from J, with 8 bases in between. The CDR3 contains 14 residues. Per the germline V gene, CDR1 is MGHRA and CDR2 is YSYEKL. CDR3 amino acids: CASSQERGYQPQHF. The CDR3 bases are TGCGCCAGCAGCCAAGAAAGGGGGTATCAGCCCCAGCATTTT.